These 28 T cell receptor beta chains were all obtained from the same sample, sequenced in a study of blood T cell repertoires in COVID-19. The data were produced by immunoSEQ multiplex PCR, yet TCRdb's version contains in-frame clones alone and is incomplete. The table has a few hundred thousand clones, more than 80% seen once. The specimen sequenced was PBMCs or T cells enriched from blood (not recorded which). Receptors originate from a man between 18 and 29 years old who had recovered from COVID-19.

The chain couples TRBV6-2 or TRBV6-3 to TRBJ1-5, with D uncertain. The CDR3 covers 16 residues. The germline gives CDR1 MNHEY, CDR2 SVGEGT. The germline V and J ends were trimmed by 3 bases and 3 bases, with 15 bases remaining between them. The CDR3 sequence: CASSYNSAADNQPQHF. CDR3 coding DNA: TGTGCCAGCAGTTATAATTCAGCCGCGGACAATCAGCCCCAGCATTTT.

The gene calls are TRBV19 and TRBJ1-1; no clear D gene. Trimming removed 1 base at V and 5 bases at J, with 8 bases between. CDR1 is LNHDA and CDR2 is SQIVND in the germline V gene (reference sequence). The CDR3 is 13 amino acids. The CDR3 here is CASSIGQRTEAFF. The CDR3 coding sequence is TGTGCCAGTAGTATAGGTCAGCGGACTGAAGCTTTCTTT.

The CDR3 loop reads CASSSRVDNQPQHF. The DNA for the CDR3 is TGTGCCAGCAGCTCACGGGTAGACAATCAGCCCCAGCATTTT. J is TRBJ1-5 and V is TRBV7-9; D gene uncertain. Germline CDR1 and CDR2: SEHNR and FQNEAQ (reference sequence). The CDR3 contains 14 residues. Trimming left V 4 bases short and J 3 bases short, with 10 bases between.

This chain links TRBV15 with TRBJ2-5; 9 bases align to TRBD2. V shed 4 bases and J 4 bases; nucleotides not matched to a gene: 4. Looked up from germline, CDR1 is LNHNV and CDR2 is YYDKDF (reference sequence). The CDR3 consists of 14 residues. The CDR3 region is CATSMRGGGETQYF. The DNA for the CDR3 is TGTGCCACCAGCATGCGGGGGGGCGGAGAGACCCAGTACTTC.

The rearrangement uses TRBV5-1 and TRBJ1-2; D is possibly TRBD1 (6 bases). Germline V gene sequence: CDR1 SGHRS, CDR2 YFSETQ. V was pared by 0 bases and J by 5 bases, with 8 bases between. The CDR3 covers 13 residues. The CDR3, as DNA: TGCGCCAGCAGCTTGGGGGGACATTATGGCTACACCTTC. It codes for CASSLGGHYGYTF.

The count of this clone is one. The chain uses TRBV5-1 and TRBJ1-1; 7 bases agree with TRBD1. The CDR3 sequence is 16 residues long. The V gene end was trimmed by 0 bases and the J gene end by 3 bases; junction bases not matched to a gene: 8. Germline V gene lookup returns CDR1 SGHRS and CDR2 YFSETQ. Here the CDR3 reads CASSLGVGQLYTEAFF. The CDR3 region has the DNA TGCGCCAGCAGCTTGGGAGTGGGACAGCTATACACTGAAGCTTTCTTT.

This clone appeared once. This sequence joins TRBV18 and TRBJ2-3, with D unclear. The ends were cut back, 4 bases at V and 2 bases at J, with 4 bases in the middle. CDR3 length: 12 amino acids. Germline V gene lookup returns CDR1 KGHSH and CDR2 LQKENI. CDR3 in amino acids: CASSLYTDTQYF. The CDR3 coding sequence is TGTGCCAGCTCACTATACACAGATACGCAGTATTTT.

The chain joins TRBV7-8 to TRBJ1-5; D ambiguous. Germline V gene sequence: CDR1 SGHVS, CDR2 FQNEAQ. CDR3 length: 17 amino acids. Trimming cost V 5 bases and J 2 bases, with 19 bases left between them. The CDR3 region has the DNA TGTGCCAGCAGCGAAGAGAGAGTTAACGATGGCAATCAGCCCCAGCATTTT. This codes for CASSEERVNDGNQPQHF.

Written as DNA, the CDR3 is TGTGCCAGCAGGGGAGACAAGTTCGCTGGAAACACCATATATTTT. Translated: CASRGDKFAGNTIYF. The V gene is TRBV6-6, the J gene TRBJ1-3; D is unresolved. Germline V gene lookup returns CDR1 MNHNY and CDR2 SVGAGI (reference sequence). V was shortened by 6 bases and J by 2 bases, with 14 bases between the two germline ends. This CDR3 spans 15 amino acids.

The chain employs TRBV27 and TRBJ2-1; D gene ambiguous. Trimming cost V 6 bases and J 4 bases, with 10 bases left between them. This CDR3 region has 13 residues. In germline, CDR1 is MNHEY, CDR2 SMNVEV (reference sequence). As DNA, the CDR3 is TGTGCCAGCAGACTTACAGATTACAATGAGCAGTTCTTC. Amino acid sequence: CASRLTDYNEQFF.

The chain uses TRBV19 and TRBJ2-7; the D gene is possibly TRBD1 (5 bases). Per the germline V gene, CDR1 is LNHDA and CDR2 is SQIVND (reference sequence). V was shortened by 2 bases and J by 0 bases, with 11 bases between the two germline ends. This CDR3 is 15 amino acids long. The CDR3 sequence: CASSIQGRSSYEQYF. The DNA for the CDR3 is TGTGCCAGTAGTATACAGGGCCGCTCCTCCTACGAGCAGTACTTC.

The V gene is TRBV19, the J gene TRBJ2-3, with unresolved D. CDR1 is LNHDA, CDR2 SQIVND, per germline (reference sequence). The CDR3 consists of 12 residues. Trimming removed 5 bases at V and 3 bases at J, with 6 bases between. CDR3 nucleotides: TGTGCCAGTAGTCCGAGGACAGATACGCAGTATTTT. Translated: CASSPRTDTQYF.

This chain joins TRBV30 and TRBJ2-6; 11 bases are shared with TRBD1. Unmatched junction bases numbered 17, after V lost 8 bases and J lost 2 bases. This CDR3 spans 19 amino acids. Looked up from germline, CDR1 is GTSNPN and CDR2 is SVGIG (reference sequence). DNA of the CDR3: TGTGCCGGGAACGTTTTAAGGACAGGGGGCGAGCCTGGGGCCAACGTCCTGACTTTC. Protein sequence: CAGNVLRTGGEPGANVLTF.

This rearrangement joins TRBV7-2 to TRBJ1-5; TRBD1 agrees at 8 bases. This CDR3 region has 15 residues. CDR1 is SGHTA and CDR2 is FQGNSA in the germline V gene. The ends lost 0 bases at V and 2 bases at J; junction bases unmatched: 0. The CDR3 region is CASSLAGQGNQPQHF. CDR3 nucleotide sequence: TGTGCCAGCAGCTTAGCGGGACAGGGCAATCAGCCCCAGCATTTT.

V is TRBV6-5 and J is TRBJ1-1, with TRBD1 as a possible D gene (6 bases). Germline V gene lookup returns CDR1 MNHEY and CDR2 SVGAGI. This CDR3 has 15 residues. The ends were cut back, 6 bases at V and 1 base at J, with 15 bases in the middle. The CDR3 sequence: CASRHDRLTNTEAFF. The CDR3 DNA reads TGTGCCAGCAGGCACGACAGGTTGACGAACACTGAAGCTTTCTTT.

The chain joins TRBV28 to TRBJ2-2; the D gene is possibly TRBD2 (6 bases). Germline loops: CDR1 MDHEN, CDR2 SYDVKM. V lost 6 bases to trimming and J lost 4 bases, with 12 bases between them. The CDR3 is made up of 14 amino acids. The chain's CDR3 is CASRPAGRTGELFF. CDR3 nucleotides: TGTGCCAGCAGACCCGCGGGGCGCACCGGGGAGCTGTTTTTT.

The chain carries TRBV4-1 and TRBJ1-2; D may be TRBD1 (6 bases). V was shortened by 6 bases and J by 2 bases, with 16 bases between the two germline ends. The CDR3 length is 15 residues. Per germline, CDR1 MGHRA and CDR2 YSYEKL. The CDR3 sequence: CASSAGQGTNYGYTF. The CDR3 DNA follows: TGCGCCAGCAGTGCCGGTCAGGGGACGAACTATGGCTACACCTTC.

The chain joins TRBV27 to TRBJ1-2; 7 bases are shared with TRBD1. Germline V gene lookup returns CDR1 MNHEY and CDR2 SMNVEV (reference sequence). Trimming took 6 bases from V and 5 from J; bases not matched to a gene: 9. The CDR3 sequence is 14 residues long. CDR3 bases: TGTGCCAGCAGGGACAGGAGACCCCCTTATGGCTACACCTTC. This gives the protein CASRDRRPPYGYTF.

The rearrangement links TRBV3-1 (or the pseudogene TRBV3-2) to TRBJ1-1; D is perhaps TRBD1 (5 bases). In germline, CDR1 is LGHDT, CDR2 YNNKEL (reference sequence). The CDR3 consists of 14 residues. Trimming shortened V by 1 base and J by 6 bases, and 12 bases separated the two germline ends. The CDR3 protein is CASSQGQFSAEAFF. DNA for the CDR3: TGTGCCAGCAGCCAAGGACAGTTCAGTGCTGAAGCTTTCTTT.

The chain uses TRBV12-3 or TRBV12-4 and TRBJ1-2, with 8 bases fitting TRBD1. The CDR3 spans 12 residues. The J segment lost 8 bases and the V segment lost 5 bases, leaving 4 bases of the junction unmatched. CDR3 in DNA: TGTGCCAGCAGTACGACAGGGGCGGGCTACACCTTC. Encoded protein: CASSTTGAGYTF.

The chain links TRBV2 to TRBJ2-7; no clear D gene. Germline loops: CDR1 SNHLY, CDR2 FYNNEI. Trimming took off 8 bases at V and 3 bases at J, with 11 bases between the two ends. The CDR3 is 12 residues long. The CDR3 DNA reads TGTGCCAGCTCCCTAGGTATCTACGAGCAGTACTTC. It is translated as CASSLGIYEQYF.

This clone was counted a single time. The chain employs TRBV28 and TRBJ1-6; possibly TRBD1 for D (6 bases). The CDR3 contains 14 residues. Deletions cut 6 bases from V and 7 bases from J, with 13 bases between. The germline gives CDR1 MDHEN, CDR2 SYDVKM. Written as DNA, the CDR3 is TGTGCCAGCAGACAGGGAAGTAGGAATTCACCCCTCCACTTT. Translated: CASRQGSRNSPLHF.

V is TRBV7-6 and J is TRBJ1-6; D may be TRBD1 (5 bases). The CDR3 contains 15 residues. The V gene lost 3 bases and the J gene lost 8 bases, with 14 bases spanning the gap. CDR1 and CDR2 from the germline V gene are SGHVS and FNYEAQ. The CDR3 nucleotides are TGTGCCAGCAGCTTTGGGGGGTTCGGGGATTCACCCCTCCACTTT. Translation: CASSFGGFGDSPLHF.

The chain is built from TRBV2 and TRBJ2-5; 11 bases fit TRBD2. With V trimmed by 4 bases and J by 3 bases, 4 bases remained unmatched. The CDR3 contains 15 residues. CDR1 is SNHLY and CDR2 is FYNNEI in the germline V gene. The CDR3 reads CASSVELAGEETQYF. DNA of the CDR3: TGTGCCAGCAGTGTTGAACTAGCGGGGGAAGAGACCCAGTACTTC.

This CDR3 reads CASSILGGVWTEAFF. The CDR3, as DNA: TGTGCCAGTAGTATATTGGGGGGAGTTTGGACTGAAGCTTTCTTT. This chain uses TRBV19 with TRBJ1-1; D might be TRBD1 (5 bases). With 2 bases removed from V and 5 bases from J, the gap between germline ends came to 15 bases. This CDR3 has 15 residues. Germline values: CDR1 LNHDA, CDR2 SQIVND (reference sequence).

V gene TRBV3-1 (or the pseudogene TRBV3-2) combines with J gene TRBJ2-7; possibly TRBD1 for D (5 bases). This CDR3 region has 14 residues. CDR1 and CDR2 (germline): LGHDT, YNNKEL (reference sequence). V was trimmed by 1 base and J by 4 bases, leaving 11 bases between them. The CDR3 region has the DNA TGTGCCAGCAGCCAAGCACTACAGGTGTACGAGCAGTACTTC. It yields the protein CASSQALQVYEQYF.

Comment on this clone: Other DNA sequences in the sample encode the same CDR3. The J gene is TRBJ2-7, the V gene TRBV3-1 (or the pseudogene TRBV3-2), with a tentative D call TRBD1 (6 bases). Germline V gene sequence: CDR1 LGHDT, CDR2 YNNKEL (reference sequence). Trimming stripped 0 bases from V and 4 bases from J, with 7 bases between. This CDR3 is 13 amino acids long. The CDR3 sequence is CASSQDRGYEQYF. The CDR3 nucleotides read TGTGCCAGCAGCCAAGATAGGGGGTACGAGCAGTACTTC.

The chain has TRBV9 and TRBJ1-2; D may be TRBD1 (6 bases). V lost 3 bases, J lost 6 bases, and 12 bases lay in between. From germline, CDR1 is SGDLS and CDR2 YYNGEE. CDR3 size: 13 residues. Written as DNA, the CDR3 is TGTGCCAGCAGCGCACAGGGATTCCATGGCTACACCTTC. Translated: CASSAQGFHGYTF.